Listed below are T cell receptor beta chains from one sample, sequenced in a study of technical replicates of blood from a few donors. Measured with immunoSEQ multiplex PCR; TCRdb has only the in-frame clones, and not every one. This table holds around 80,000 clones, about 89% found once. Sequencing was done on a sample of T cells isolated from PBMCs. The receptors were gathered from a human donor in good health. Both conserved end residues are trimmed from each CDR3. The D gene is left open where the match is weak.

v_gene: TRBV5-4
j_gene: TRBJ1-2
d_gene: .
CDR3aa: ASSEGGRSVQGYT

v_gene: TRBV27
j_gene: TRBJ1-1
d_gene: .
CDR3aa: ASIPSPGRGEAF

v_gene: TRBV9
j_gene: TRBJ2-3
d_gene: TRBD1
CDR3aa: ASSSRTGGGTDTQY

v_gene: TRBV7-3
j_gene: TRBJ2-1
d_gene: TRBD2
CDR3aa: ASSSLAGVGHEQF

v_gene: TRBV7-2
j_gene: TRBJ1-1
d_gene: .
CDR3aa: ASSPGTEAF

v_gene: TRBV20-1
j_gene: TRBJ2-1
d_gene: .
CDR3aa: SARASYEQF

v_gene: TRBV11-2
j_gene: TRBJ2-7
d_gene: .
CDR3aa: ASSLGPSFHEQY

v_gene: TRBV25-1
j_gene: TRBJ2-7
d_gene: .
CDR3aa: ASSPFYEQY

v_gene: TRBV7-3
j_gene: TRBJ2-3
d_gene: TRBD2
CDR3aa: ASSLLAGGPDTQY

v_gene: TRBV2
j_gene: TRBJ2-6
d_gene: .
CDR3aa: ASSDFRSGANVLT

v_gene: TRBV7-9
j_gene: TRBJ1-3
d_gene: TRBD1
CDR3aa: ASSFTGASGNTIY

v_gene: TRBV7-9
j_gene: TRBJ2-1
d_gene: .
CDR3aa: ASSWGVPGRSYNEQF

v_gene: TRBV28
j_gene: TRBJ1-2
d_gene: TRBD1
CDR3aa: ASSPSGQVYGYT

v_gene: TRBV27
j_gene: TRBJ2-1
d_gene: .
CDR3aa: ASSLGGDKQF

v_gene: TRBV11-3
j_gene: TRBJ1-5
d_gene: TRBD1
CDR3aa: ASSPTGYQPQH

v_gene: TRBV19
j_gene: TRBJ2-1
d_gene: TRBD2
CDR3aa: ASSITGTSGRPSYNEQF

v_gene: TRBV28
j_gene: TRBJ2-1
d_gene: TRBD2
CDR3aa: ASRDLAGARGNEQF

v_gene: TRBV30
j_gene: TRBJ2-1
d_gene: .
CDR3aa: AWSEGIGGRGF

v_gene: TRBV6-1
j_gene: TRBJ2-7
d_gene: .
CDR3aa: ASSVPRAAGDYEQY

v_gene: TRBV6-1
j_gene: TRBJ2-5
d_gene: .
CDR3aa: ASSTDFQETQY

v_gene: TRBV7-3
j_gene: TRBJ2-5
d_gene: TRBD2
CDR3aa: ASSLGLDHETQY

v_gene: TRBV27
j_gene: TRBJ1-2
d_gene: TRBD1
CDR3aa: ASSPGQGYGYT

v_gene: TRBV5-1
j_gene: TRBJ1-5
d_gene: .
CDR3aa: ASSLEGVDNQPQH

v_gene: TRBV27
j_gene: TRBJ2-3
d_gene: .
CDR3aa: ASSSPFGTHTQY

v_gene: TRBV27
j_gene: TRBJ2-3
d_gene: TRBD1
CDR3aa: ASSTAGTGSQTDTQY

v_gene: TRBV7-9
j_gene: TRBJ2-4
d_gene: TRBD2
CDR3aa: ASSSLAGGNFVAKNIQY

v_gene: TRBV6-5
j_gene: TRBJ1-2
d_gene: .
CDR3aa: ASSYSSQSGYT

v_gene: TRBV30
j_gene: TRBJ1-2
d_gene: TRBD1
CDR3aa: ATRQGGYGYT

v_gene: TRBV27
j_gene: TRBJ2-4
d_gene: TRBD1
CDR3aa: ASSLAGTGFSNIQY

v_gene: TRBV5-4
j_gene: TRBJ1-1
d_gene: .
CDR3aa: ASSPSDSGLAF

v_gene: TRBV4-1
j_gene: TRBJ2-4
d_gene: .
CDR3aa: ASSQAGALAKNIQY

v_gene: TRBV7-3
j_gene: TRBJ2-1
d_gene: TRBD2
CDR3aa: ASSSLAGVSYNEQF

v_gene: TRBV7-9
j_gene: TRBJ2-1
d_gene: TRBD2
CDR3aa: ASSLGTSGTNEQF

v_gene: TRBV5-5
j_gene: TRBJ1-5
d_gene: .
CDR3aa: ASSLIPDQPQH

v_gene: TRBV6-6
j_gene: TRBJ1-3
d_gene: TRBD1
CDR3aa: ASSYPGQGAGNTIY

v_gene: TRBV7-9
j_gene: TRBJ2-7
d_gene: .
CDR3aa: ASSLRNRGEQY

v_gene: TRBV23-1
j_gene: TRBJ1-1
d_gene: .
CDR3aa: ASSQSHIPRQHTLVNTEAF

v_gene: TRBV9
j_gene: TRBJ2-7
d_gene: .
CDR3aa: ASSAGGSSYEQY

v_gene: TRBV7-6
j_gene: TRBJ2-5
d_gene: .
CDR3aa: ASSLTYEWRETQY

v_gene: TRBV28
j_gene: TRBJ2-2
d_gene: .
CDR3aa: ASRGGARANTGELF

v_gene: TRBV2
j_gene: TRBJ1-1
d_gene: TRBD1
CDR3aa: ASPGTGTEAF

v_gene: TRBV28
j_gene: TRBJ1-4
d_gene: TRBD1
CDR3aa: ASSLDRGTNEKLF

v_gene: TRBV6-6
j_gene: TRBJ1-1
d_gene: TRBD1
CDR3aa: ASIPQGYTEAF

v_gene: TRBV7-6
j_gene: TRBJ1-1
d_gene: .
CDR3aa: ASSAVSTEAF

v_gene: TRBV28
j_gene: TRBJ2-1
d_gene: TRBD2
CDR3aa: ASTDGGVYNEQF

v_gene: TRBV28
j_gene: TRBJ2-1
d_gene: .
CDR3aa: ASSTLNRGYNEQF

v_gene: TRBV4-2
j_gene: TRBJ1-3
d_gene: .
CDR3aa: ASSQDVGAVGNTIY

v_gene: TRBV7-2
j_gene: TRBJ2-4
d_gene: .
CDR3aa: ASSLGATKNIQY

v_gene: TRBV25-1
j_gene: TRBJ2-7
d_gene: .
CDR3aa: ASSEPGKYEQY

v_gene: TRBV6-1
j_gene: TRBJ1-4
d_gene: .
CDR3aa: ASSADGGIPEKLF

v_gene: TRBV5-1
j_gene: TRBJ1-2
d_gene: .
CDR3aa: ASSLGQGSGYT

v_gene: TRBV7-2
j_gene: TRBJ1-2
d_gene: .
CDR3aa: ASSLDVAGYT

v_gene: TRBV28
j_gene: TRBJ1-5
d_gene: TRBD1
CDR3aa: ASSFPSRGATDFSNQPQH

v_gene: TRBV6-4
j_gene: TRBJ2-2
d_gene: TRBD2
CDR3aa: ASSDGAGGNTGELF

v_gene: TRBV5-1
j_gene: TRBJ2-7
d_gene: .
CDR3aa: ASNWRGEAYEQY

v_gene: TRBV27
j_gene: TRBJ2-7
d_gene: TRBD1
CDR3aa: ASSFGTDYYEQY

v_gene: TRBV18
j_gene: TRBJ2-3
d_gene: TRBD2
CDR3aa: ASSPSRTSGSLNVDTQY

v_gene: TRBV7-2
j_gene: TRBJ1-5
d_gene: .
CDR3aa: ASSLVSGNNQPQH